This T cell receptor beta chain was identified during a study of T-cell memory formation after mild COVID-19. As for the study in general: In these data, TCR clusters were largely donor specific. Study-level findings and limits: Later expanders leaned CD4+, whereas day 15 to 85 contracting clones were balanced CD4/CD8.

MiXCR, run by TCRdb on the 5' RACE reads, gives a single entry per CDR3 protein. The sample includes under 250,000 distinct CDR3 sequences, just over 15% seen only once; the top ten take about 2%. This CDR3 comprises 14 residues. Trimming took 5 bases from V and 6 from J, leaving 13 bases between them. Germline values: CDR1 SGHVS, CDR2 FNYEAQ. In its sample, this clonotype was seen a few times. Its antigen is as yet unknown. V is TRBV7-6 and J is TRBJ2-2, with D maybe TRBD2 (5 bases). This sequence originates from an adult woman who had mild COVID-19 (a few samples of this study predate the infection). Cell type and time point are not known. The sequencing sample was made of PBMCs or a T cell subset sorted from them (not recorded which). In DNA form, the CDR3 reads TGTGCCAGCAGCCTACGGACTGGTCCCGGGGAGCTGTTTTTT. Its translation: CASSLRTGPGELFF.